These 25 T cell receptor beta chains were sequenced from one sample in a study of blood T cells in healthy people across ages (dated by TCRdb to between 2015 and 2016). The library was generated by 5' RACE. The reads were generated on an Illumina HiSeq 2500. A second PCR of roughly 6 to 11 cycles was run with a J-beta primer mix and a sample-barcoded 5' primer. TCRdb handled the public reads itself, with Q25 trimming in fastp and clone calling in MiXCR, and kept productive beta chains. Every CDR3 protein is listed once, alongside the most common genes and DNA of its rows. For this sample the table gives almost 800,000 distinct CDR3 sequences, of which 58% were detected only once. Over 20% of the sample belongs to the ten largest clones. The sequencing sample was made of blood. The receptors here all came from a young man in good health.

The chain links TRBV5-4 to TRBJ2-2; no definite D call. This CDR3 is 12 amino acids long. V was shortened by 1 base and J by 6 bases, with 4 bases between the two germline ends. Germline CDR1 SGHNT, CDR2 YYREEE (reference sequence). The CDR3 is CASSLFAGELFF. The CDR3 coding sequence is TGTGCCAGCAGCTTGTTTGCCGGGGAGCTGTTTTTT.

CDR3 sequence: CASSPHWSNEQYF. CDR3 coding DNA: TGTGCCAGCAGTCCCCACTGGTCGAACGAGCAGTACTTC. The rearrangement uses TRBV12-3 or TRBV12-4 and TRBJ2-7; no reliable D call. V was shortened by 5 bases and J by 5 bases, with 13 bases between the two germline ends. The CDR3 runs 13 residues.

This chain uses TRBV28 with TRBJ2-7, with D unclear. Trimming removed 4 bases at V and 0 bases at J, with 13 bases between. The germline V gene has CDR1 MDHEN and CDR2 SYDVKM. CDR3 length: 15 amino acids. The CDR3 DNA sequence: TGTGCCAGCAGTTCGACTGGGGTTACCTCCTACGAGCAGTACTTC. Residues: CASSSTGVTSYEQYF.

Many counts were recorded for this clonotype. The CDR3 bases are TGTGCCAGCAGCGAAGGGGGCTACGAGCAGTACTTC. Protein: CASSEGGYEQYF. The V call is TRBV4-2, the J call TRBJ2-7, with a tentative D call TRBD1 (6 bases). V lost 5 bases to trimming and J lost 3 bases, with 8 bases between them. Germline CDR1 and CDR2: LGHNA and YNFKEQ. The CDR3 is 12 residues long.

V usage is TRBV11-2 and J usage is TRBJ2-3, with 8 bases that match TRBD2. From germline, CDR1 is SGHAT and CDR2 FQNNGV. This CDR3 contains 18 residues. V gave up 5 bases and J gave up 2 bases; unmatched junction bases: 15. The chain's CDR3 is CASSPAHQGGGTTDTQYF. The CDR3 coding sequence is TGTGCCAGCAGCCCCGCCCACCAGGGCGGGGGGACCACAGATACGCAGTATTTT.

The gene calls are TRBV3-1 and TRBJ2-7; perhaps D is TRBD1 or TRBD2 (6 bases each). The CDR3 sequence is 13 residues long. Germline V gene data show CDR1 as LGHDT and CDR2 as YNNKEL (reference sequence). V was shortened by 1 base and J by 4 bases, with 8 bases between the two germline ends. The CDR3 sequence is CASSQAGAYEQYF. In DNA, the CDR3 is TGTGCCAGCAGCCAAGCGGGGGCGTACGAGCAGTACTTC.

This clonotype has only a few counts. V gene TRBV20-1 combines with J gene TRBJ2-3, with a tentative D call TRBD2 (7 bases). The germline gives CDR1 DFQATT, CDR2 SNEGSKA (reference sequence). The CDR3 sequence is 15 residues long. Trimming shortened V by 3 bases and J by 0 bases, and 13 bases separated the two germline ends. CDR3 sequence reads: CSARAGAESTDTQYF. As DNA, the CDR3 is TGCAGTGCTAGGGCGGGGGCGGAAAGCACAGATACGCAGTATTTT.

The chain combines TRBV7-2 with TRBJ2-1, with D perhaps matching TRBD2 (6 bases). Trimming pared 5 bases from V and 6 bases from J, leaving 17 bases between. CDR3 length equals 15 residues. Looked up from germline, CDR1 is SGHTA and CDR2 is FQGNSA. CDR3 DNA sequence: TGTGCCAGCAGCCCCCTATACGGGGGAAGCAATGAGCAGTTCTTC. The encoded protein is CASSPLYGGSNEQFF.

This clonotype was counted only a few times. V gene TRBV12-3 or TRBV12-4 combines with J gene TRBJ1-1; possibly TRBD1 for D (6 bases). Trimming removed 8 bases from V and 2 bases from J, with 15 bases in between. The CDR3 sequence is 14 residues long. As DNA, the CDR3 is TGTGCCAGCTCCCCCTCGGGGGGCAACACTGAAGCTTTCTTT. It translates to CASSPSGGNTEAFF.

This clonotype occurred many times. The J gene is TRBJ1-4, the V gene TRBV2; D unclear. CDR1 SNHLY and CDR2 FYNNEI come from the germline V gene. The V end lost 6 bases, the J end lost 8 bases, and 13 bases lay between the germline ends. The CDR3 extends over 13 amino acids. This chain's CDR3 is CASRLAEGEKLFF. Here the CDR3 DNA reads TGTGCCAGCAGGCTGGCAGAGGGAGAAAAACTGTTTTTT.

The chain employs TRBV4-2 and TRBJ2-5, with TRBD2 matching 10 bases. The CDR3 consists of 16 residues. The germline V gene has CDR1 LGHNA and CDR2 YNFKEQ. The V segment lost 2 bases and the J segment 11 bases; nucleotides outside the gene matches: 14. CDR3 residues: CASSQLTSGSPNEQYF. The CDR3 DNA reads as TGTGCCAGCAGCCAATTGACTAGCGGGTCACCCAATGAGCAGTACTTC.

The chain uses TRBV20-1 and TRBJ2-7, with unresolved D. Trimming took 3 bases from V and 3 from J, leaving 6 bases between them. This CDR3 region has 11 residues. The germline V gene has CDR1 DFQATT and CDR2 SNEGSKA (reference sequence). This chain's CDR3 is CSASYHYEQYF. The DNA for the CDR3 is TGCAGTGCTAGCTACCACTACGAGCAGTACTTC.

V usage is TRBV6-1 and J usage is TRBJ2-7; 8 nucleotides match TRBD2. Germline V CDR1 and CDR2: MNHNS, SASEGT. The CDR3 sequence is 17 residues long. Trimming cost V 1 base and J 1 base; bases outside gene matches: 9. This CDR3 reads CASSEEAGASGSYEQYF. The CDR3, as DNA: TGTGCCAGCAGTGAAGAGGCGGGTGCTAGCGGGTCCTACGAGCAGTACTTC.

The V call is TRBV28, the J call TRBJ2-7, with D tentatively TRBD1 (7 bases). The germline CDR1 and CDR2 sequences are MDHEN and SYDVKM. The length of the CDR3 is 15 residues. Trimming shortened V by 6 bases and J by 3 bases, and 18 bases separated the two germline ends. CDR3 amino acids: CASRSRTGLNYEQYF. In nucleotides, the CDR3 is TGTGCCAGCAGATCCCGGACAGGACTAAACTACGAGCAGTACTTC.

V is TRBV10-3 and J is TRBJ2-5; D is perhaps TRBD1 (5 bases). V was cut by 6 bases and J by 3 bases, with 14 bases left in between. Germline-derived CDR1 and CDR2 are ENHRY and SYGVKD. This CDR3 has 14 amino acids. CDR3 bases: TGTGCCATCAGGGACCGGACATATGAAGAGACCCAGTACTTC. Protein product: CAIRDRTYEETQYF.

The chain recombines TRBV7-9 with TRBJ1-2, with D hard to call. This CDR3 has 15 residues. Germline V gene sequence: CDR1 SEHNR, CDR2 FQNEAQ (reference sequence). The V and J ends lost 6 bases and 7 bases respectively, with 21 bases between them. The CDR3 DNA follows: TGTGCCAGCAGTCATCAGCGAGGCCAAGGGAGTGGCTACACCTTC. Translation: CASSHQRGQGSGYTF.

The V and J genes are TRBV29-1 and TRBJ2-1; the D is unclear. With 0 bases removed from V and 14 bases from J, the gap between germline ends came to 14 bases. Germline V gene data show CDR1 as SQVTM and CDR2 as ANQGSEA. The CDR3 consists of 12 residues. The DNA of the CDR3 is TGCAGCGTTGAAGACTCCTATCCGTTTAAGTTCTTC. It codes for CSVEDSYPFKFF.

The chain combines TRBV7-2 with TRBJ1-1; D not certain. The CDR3 is made up of 13 amino acids. Trimming cost V 5 bases and J 2 bases, with 9 bases left between them. Per germline, CDR1 SGHTA and CDR2 FQGNSA. CDR3 sequence: CASSAQLNTEAFF. CDR3 bases: TGTGCCAGCAGCGCTCAGTTAAACACTGAAGCTTTCTTT.

The V and J genes are TRBV7-9 and TRBJ1-1; a weak D match, TRBD1 (5 bases). This CDR3 is built from 15 residues. Looked up from germline, CDR1 is SEHNR and CDR2 is FQNEAQ (reference sequence). Trimming pared 0 bases from V and 11 bases from J, leaving 19 bases between. The CDR3 reads CASSLAAVSGREAFF. For the CDR3, the DNA is TGTGCCAGCAGCTTAGCCGCGGTCTCGGGACGTGAGGCTTTCTTT.

The chain combines TRBV4-2 with TRBJ1-2; D gene unclear. This CDR3 has 14 residues. V was cut by 4 bases and J by 8 bases, with 17 bases left in between. Germline values: CDR1 LGHNA, CDR2 YNFKEQ. In nucleotides, the CDR3 is TGTGCCAGCAGCCCCTCTGTCGGGGATGACGGCTACACCTTC. Its translation: CASSPSVGDDGYTF.

The chain is built from TRBV20-1 and TRBJ1-4, with 7 bases lining up with TRBD1. Germline CDR1 reads DFQATT; CDR2 reads SNEGSKA (reference sequence). This CDR3 comprises 15 residues. V trimming: 0 bases; J trimming: 0 bases; junction bases outside the gene matches: 1. CDR3 bases: TGCAGTGCTAGAGATGGGACAGCAACTAATGAAAAACTGTTTTTT. Translation gives CSARDGTATNEKLFF.

The chain combines TRBV12-3 or TRBV12-4 with TRBJ2-7; the D gene is possibly TRBD1 (6 bases). V gave up 6 bases and J gave up 3 bases, with 15 bases separating them. The CDR3 spans 14 residues. CDR3 DNA sequence: TGTGCCAGCAGGACCACAGGGTCCCACTACGAGCAGTACTTC. It codes for CASRTTGSHYEQYF.

This clonotype turned up a few times. J is TRBJ2-1 and V is TRBV11-1; tentatively, D is TRBD2 (5 bases). Trimming cost V 6 bases and J 1 base, with 13 bases left between them. The CDR3 is made up of 15 amino acids. Germline V gene lookup returns CDR1 SGHAT and CDR2 FQDESV (reference sequence). The CDR3 sequence: CASSPQRNSYNEQFF. The CDR3 DNA is TGTGCCAGCAGTCCTCAGCGGAATTCCTACAATGAGCAGTTCTTC.

The V call is TRBV12-3 or TRBV12-4, the J call TRBJ2-3; no clear D. This CDR3 is 11 amino acids long. Between the trimmed V and J ends, which lost 8 bases and 4 bases, there was a span of 7 bases. This CDR3 is CASARSDTQYF. The DNA of the CDR3 is TGTGCCAGCGCCCGCTCAGATACGCAGTATTTT.

This clonotype was detected a few times. This sequence joins TRBV9 and TRBJ2-7; D gene ambiguous. The germline V gene has CDR1 SGDLS and CDR2 YYNGEE. The CDR3 loop spans 15 amino acids. Deletions cut 0 bases from V and 2 bases from J, with 12 bases between. Here the CDR3 reads CASSVEASNPYEQYF. CDR3 coding DNA: TGTGCCAGCAGCGTAGAGGCGTCCAATCCCTACGAGCAGTACTTC.